This TCR beta chain was identified during a study of T cell repertoires in cytomegalovirus infection. On the study more broadly: Well-studied HLA-B-restricted CMV epitopes were used in the study alongside recently identified HLA-C-restricted ones. Public TCR beta signatures were indicative of both CMV infection and a matching HLA type. Notes on the study in general: Summed frequency of public TCR beta families distinguished CMV carriers with the relevant HLA. Across the ex vivo response, the dominant clonotypes were HLA-C-restricted CMV-specific TCR beta clonotypes.

Trimming pared 3 bases from V and 5 bases from J, leaving 14 bases between. The CDR3 is made up of 15 amino acids. The V gene's germline CDR1 is SGHRS and CDR2 YFSETQ. MiXCR, run by TCRdb on the reads, gives a single entry per CDR3 protein. The table has approximately 34,000 distinct CDR3 sequences, about 50% seen once. In the case of this clonotype: What it binds is unknown.

Sequencing used CD8+ T cells from cultured PBMCs, obtained from culture after CMV antigen stimulation. J is TRBJ1-4 and V is TRBV5-1, with a tentative D call TRBD1 (6 bases). The receptor was isolated from a human donor in good health (CMV status not recorded). Some clones in this sample may be carry-over from other donors' samples. In DNA form, the CDR3 reads TGCGCCAGCAGCTCAGCTTCCGGGACAAATGAAAAACTGTTTTTT. The encoded protein is CASSSASGTNEKLFF.